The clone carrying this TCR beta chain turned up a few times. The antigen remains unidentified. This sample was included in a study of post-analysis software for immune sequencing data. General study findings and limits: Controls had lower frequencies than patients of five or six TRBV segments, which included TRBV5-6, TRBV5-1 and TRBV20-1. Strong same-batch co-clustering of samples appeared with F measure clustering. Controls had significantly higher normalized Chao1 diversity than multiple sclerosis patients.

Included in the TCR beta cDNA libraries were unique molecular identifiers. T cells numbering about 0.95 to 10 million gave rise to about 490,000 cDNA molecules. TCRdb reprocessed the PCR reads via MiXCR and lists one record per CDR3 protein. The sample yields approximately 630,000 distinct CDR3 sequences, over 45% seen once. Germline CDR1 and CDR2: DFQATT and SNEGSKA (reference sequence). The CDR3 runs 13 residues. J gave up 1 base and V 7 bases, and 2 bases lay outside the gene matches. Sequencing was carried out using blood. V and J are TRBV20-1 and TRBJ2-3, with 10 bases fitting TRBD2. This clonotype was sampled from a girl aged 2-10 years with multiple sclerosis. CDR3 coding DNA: TGCAGTGGAGCGGGGGGGCGCACAGATACGCAGTATTTT. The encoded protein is CSGAGGRTDTQYF.